These 13 T cell receptor beta chains came from one sample sequenced in a study of metastatic and nonmetastatic thyroid tumors. TCRdb recomputed clones from the PCR reads via MiXCR. The repertoire holds 15,000 or so clones, with 3.6% as singletons. Ahead of thyroid surgery, no patient had received treatment of any kind. Sequenced: tumor tissue. Every receptor here comes from a female donor with papillary thyroid cancer or a benign thyroid nodule (not recorded which). Some clones in this sample may be carry-over from other donors' samples.

The CDR3 sequence: CASSPRSPPTNEKLFF. The CDR3 DNA is TGTGCCAGCTCACCACGTAGTCCACCAACTAATGAAAAACTGTTTTTT. This chain links TRBV18 with TRBJ1-4; D unclear. This CDR3 is 16 amino acids long. Germline V lookup: CDR1 KGHSH, CDR2 LQKENI. Trimming left V 1 base short and J 0 bases short, with 9 bases between. Complete variable domain (other parts from reference TRBV18 and TRBJ1-4): NAGVMQNPRHLVRRRGQEARLRCSPMKGHSHVYWYRQLPEEGLKFMVYLQKENIIDESGMPKERFSAEFPKEGPSILRIQQVVRGDSAAYFCASSPRSPPTNEKLFFGSGTQLSVL.

This clone was detected many times. The rearrangement joins TRBV9 to TRBJ2-4; a possible D gene is TRBD2 (6 bases). This CDR3 is built from 15 residues. The germline gives CDR1 SGDLS, CDR2 YYNGEE. Trimming left V 4 bases short and J 1 base short, with 12 bases between. CDR3 loop: CASSLGGGAKNIQYF. Here the CDR3 DNA reads TGTGCCAGCAGCTTGGGGGGTGGTGCCAAAAACATTCAGTACTTC.

The table lists this clone with a few counts. V gene TRBV6-5 combines with J gene TRBJ1-2, with D tentatively TRBD1 (6 bases). This CDR3 contains 14 residues. Trimming left V 0 bases short and J 4 bases short, with 9 bases between. Germline V gene sequence: CDR1 MNHEY, CDR2 SVGAGI. This CDR3 is CASSYSAQGYGYTF. Written as DNA, the CDR3 is TGTGCCAGCAGTTACTCGGCACAGGGCTATGGCTACACCTTC.

This clone was counted between two and nine times. The chain employs TRBV11-1 and TRBJ2-1; D not certain. V was clipped by 3 bases and J by 0 bases, with 12 bases between them. CDR1 and CDR2 (germline): SGHAT, FQDESV (reference sequence). The CDR3 spans 16 residues. The CDR3 DNA is TGTGCCAGCAGCTTGGACCAACCTGGCTCCTACAATGAGCAGTTCTTC. It is translated as CASSLDQPGSYNEQFF. The whole variable domain, filled in from reference TRBV11-1 and TRBJ2-1, reads EAEVAQSPRYKITEKSQAVAFWCDPISGHATLYWYRQILGQGPELLVQFQDESVVDDSQLPKDRFSAERLKGVDSTLKIQPAELGDSAMYLCASSLDQPGSYNEQFFGPGTRLTVL.

For the CDR3, the DNA is TGTGCCAGTAGTAGGACAGGGAACGGGGAGCTGTTTTTT. It yields the protein CASSRTGNGELFF. The chain joins TRBV19 to TRBJ2-2, with TRBD1 matching 8 bases. The ends lost 4 bases at V and 7 bases at J; junction bases unmatched: 2. The CDR3 runs to 13 residues. The germline gives CDR1 LNHDA, CDR2 SQIVND (reference sequence).

The chain joins TRBV6-1 to TRBJ1-6; 10 bases match TRBD1. CDR3 size: 14 residues. Germline V gene sequence: CDR1 MNHNS, CDR2 SASEGT. The trim removed 6 bases at V and 11 bases at J, leaving 7 bases unmatched. The CDR3 spells CASSAGQGNTPLHF. The CDR3 bases are TGTGCCAGCAGCGCGGGACAGGGGAATACACCCCTCCACTTT.

Relative to its sample, this clone is large. The rearrangement links TRBV7-9 to TRBJ2-7; D is uncertain. The CDR3 contains 14 residues. Trimming took off 3 bases at V and 6 bases at J, with 15 bases between the two ends. In germline, CDR1 is SEHNR, CDR2 FQNEAQ (reference sequence). CDR3 nucleotides: TGTGCCAGCAGCTTCGAGACTTCTAGGGCCGAGCAGTACTTC. This codes for CASSFETSRAEQYF.

A few counts support this clone. Relative to the germline gene, one junction end is altered; a read error may explain this. The CDR3, as DNA: TGTGCCAGCAGCTTACCAGGTTCAGATACTCAGTATTTT. It yields the protein CASSLPGSDTQYF. The chain carries TRBV11-2 and TRBJ2-3; no reliable D call. The CDR3 runs to 13 residues. The germline V gene has CDR1 SGHAT and CDR2 FQNNGV. Full variable domain (rest looked up from reference TRBV11-2 and TRBJ2-3): EAGVAQSPRYKIIEKRQSVAFWCNPISGHATLYWYQQILGQGPKLLIQFQNNGVVDDSQLPKDRFSAERLKGVDSTLKIQPAKLEDSAVYLCASSLPGSDTQYFGPGTRLTVL.

This clone qualifies as large. The chain recombines TRBV6-1 with TRBJ2-7; D may be TRBD1 (6 bases). This CDR3 is 13 amino acids long. Germline CDR1 is MNHNS and CDR2 is SASEGT. Trimming stripped 5 bases from V and 3 bases from J, with 11 bases between. The CDR3 coding sequence is TGTGCCAGCAGTCAGGGGAGCGGCTACGAGCAGTACTTC. Its protein product is CASSQGSGYEQYF.

This clone has more than one count but fewer than ten. This chain joins TRBV20-1 and TRBJ1-1; D may be TRBD1 (6 bases). V was clipped by 5 bases and J by 9 bases, with 13 bases between them. In germline, CDR1 is DFQATT, CDR2 SNEGSKA (reference sequence). The CDR3 runs 11 residues. CDR3 sequence: CSAHRTDKAFF. The DNA for the CDR3 is TGCAGTGCTCATCGGACAGACAAAGCTTTCTTT.

In the case of this clone: A read error may account for a junction end that differs from germline. The CDR3 protein is CVSSQLLGTGAYNEQFF. DNA for the CDR3: TGTGTCAGCAGCCAGCTGTTAGGGACAGGGGCCTACAATGAGCAGTTCTTC. The chain combines TRBV7-2 with TRBJ2-1; 10 bases fit TRBD1. The germline V gene has CDR1 SGHTA and CDR2 FQGNSA. CDR3 length: 17 amino acids.

This chain connects TRBV12-3 or TRBV12-4 to TRBJ1-3, with D possibly TRBD1 on 6 matching bases. The CDR3 is 18 residues long. Trimming removed 6 bases at V and 0 bases at J, with 21 bases between. The CDR3 sequence is CASRNYIGGIGSGNTIYF. CDR3 in DNA: TGTGCCAGCAGGAATTATATAGGGGGGATCGGCTCTGGAAACACCATATATTTT.

This clone was observed a handful of times. The rearrangement links TRBV6-1 to TRBJ2-6; a possible D gene is TRBD2 (6 bases). V dropped 1 base and J dropped 1 base, with 8 bases sitting between them. The CDR3 runs to 16 residues. In germline, CDR1 is MNHNS, CDR2 SASEGT. The CDR3 nucleotides read TGTGCCAGCAGTGAAGATGCGGGGTCTGGGGCCAACGTCCTGACTTTC. Translation gives CASSEDAGSGANVLTF.